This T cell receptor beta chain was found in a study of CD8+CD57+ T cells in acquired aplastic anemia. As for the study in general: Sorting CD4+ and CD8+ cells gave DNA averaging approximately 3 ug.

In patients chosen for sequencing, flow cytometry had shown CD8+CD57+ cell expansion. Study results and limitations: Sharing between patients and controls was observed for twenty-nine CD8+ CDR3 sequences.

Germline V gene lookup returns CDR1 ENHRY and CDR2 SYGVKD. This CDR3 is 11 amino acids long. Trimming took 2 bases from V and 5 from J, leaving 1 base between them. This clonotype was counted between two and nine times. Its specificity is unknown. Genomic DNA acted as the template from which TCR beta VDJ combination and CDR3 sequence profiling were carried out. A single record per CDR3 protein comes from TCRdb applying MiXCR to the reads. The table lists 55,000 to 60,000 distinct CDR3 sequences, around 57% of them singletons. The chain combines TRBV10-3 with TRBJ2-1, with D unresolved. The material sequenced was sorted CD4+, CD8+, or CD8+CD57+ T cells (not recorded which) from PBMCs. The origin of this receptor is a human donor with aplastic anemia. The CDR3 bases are TGTGCCATCAGTGAGGACAATGAGCAGTTCTTC. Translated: CAISEDNEQFF.